These T cell receptor beta chains were read from a single sample in a study of T-cell reconstitution after alpha-beta-depleted transplantation in children. One entry per CDR3 protein results from TCRdb running MiXCR on the PCR reads. The repertoire has under 300,000 distinct CDR3 sequences, approximately 9.8% of them found once; the top ten carry 5.1%. Here the sequenced sample was PBMCs from the stem cell graft donor, taken from the stem cell graft. These receptors all come from a human donor who donated a stem cell graft to a child with SCID. Both conserved end residues are part of each CDR3. Fields, in order: CDR3 length, clone size, D gene, J gene, V gene, CDR3 DNA, CDR3 protein. The D gene is left open where the match is weak. A row's size may be missing; if present it is once, few, many or a size class.

len: 17; abundance: many; d_gene: -; j_gene: TRBJ2-2; v_gene: TRBV15; CDR3nt: TGTGCCACCAGCAGAGTTCTGGCGAGCTGGGACACCGGGGAGCTGTTTTTT; CDR3aa: CATSRVLASWDTGELFF
len: 16; abundance: -; d_gene: -; j_gene: TRBJ2-7; v_gene: TRBV7-9; CDR3nt: TGTGCCAGCAGTTCAGACGGGACACCCTCAACCTACGAGCAGTACTTC; CDR3aa: CASSSDGTPSTYEQYF
len: 16; abundance: many; d_gene: -; j_gene: TRBJ2-2; v_gene: TRBV28; CDR3nt: TGTGCCAGCAGTTCCGGCCTTAGGCTGGGGGACGGGGAGCTGTTTTTT; CDR3aa: CASSSGLRLGDGELFF
len: 13; abundance: many; d_gene: TRBD1; j_gene: TRBJ1-6; v_gene: TRBV10-3; CDR3nt: TGTGCCATCAGTGACAGGGGGAATTCACCCCTCCACTTT; CDR3aa: CAISDRGNSPLHF
len: 16; abundance: few; d_gene: TRBD2; j_gene: TRBJ2-2; v_gene: TRBV18; CDR3nt: TGTGCCAGCTCACCAGGGACTAGCGTGAACACCGGGGAGCTGTTTTTT; CDR3aa: CASSPGTSVNTGELFF
len: 17; abundance: few; d_gene: -; j_gene: TRBJ1-5; v_gene: TRBV20-1; CDR3nt: TGCTGTGCTAGATGGTCTCAGGGGATCGATAGCAATCAGCCCCAGCATTTT; CDR3aa: CCARWSQGIDSNQPQHF
len: 17; abundance: -; d_gene: TRBD1; j_gene: TRBJ2-7; v_gene: TRBV20-1; CDR3nt: TGCTGTGCTAGGACGGGGGGACAGGGGGTTTTCTCCTACGAGCAGTACTTC; CDR3aa: CCARTGGQGVFSYEQYF
len: 15; abundance: many; d_gene: -; j_gene: TRBJ2-7; v_gene: TRBV4-2; CDR3nt: TGTGCCAGCAGCCAAGTTTCCAGGGTCGCGGGCGAGCAGTACTTC; CDR3aa: CASSQVSRVAGEQYF
len: 15; abundance: many; d_gene: TRBD2; j_gene: TRBJ2-4; v_gene: TRBV20-1; CDR3nt: TGCAGTGCTTCCGGGCGGGAGGGTCCCAAAAACATTCAGTACTTC; CDR3aa: CSASGREGPKNIQYF
len: 16; abundance: -; d_gene: TRBD2; j_gene: TRBJ2-1; v_gene: TRBV5-1; CDR3nt: TGCGCCAGCAGCTTGGGGGGACTAGCGGGGGGCCATGAGCAGTTCTTC; CDR3aa: CASSLGGLAGGHEQFF
len: 15; abundance: many; d_gene: -; j_gene: TRBJ2-3; v_gene: TRBV27; CDR3nt: TGTGCCAGCAGTTTAGTAGGGAGCCACACAGATACGCAGTATTTT; CDR3aa: CASSLVGSHTDTQYF
len: 14; abundance: many; d_gene: -; j_gene: TRBJ1-5; v_gene: TRBV5-5; CDR3nt: TGTGCCAGCAGCCTAACAGTAAGGGATCAGCCCCAGCATTTT; CDR3aa: CASSLTVRDQPQHF